Sequencing of this T cell receptor beta chain was carried out in a study of beta chain features in type 1 diabetes. Broader study findings: Type 1 diabetes patients showed a moderate but significant shortening of TCRB CDR3s in all four CD4+ subsets.

Germline loops: CDR1 SGHRS, CDR2 YFSETQ. This CDR3 has 15 residues. V gave up 1 base and J gave up 3 bases; unmatched junction bases: 4. Every isolated RNA sample was fully reverse transcribed, so sequencing captured expressed TCRB transcripts. Repertoires were generated with immunoSEQ multiplex PCR, while TCRdb's copy carries only in-frame clones and drops some. The table has nearly 250,000 clones, roughly 13% seen once. The collection from each donor was one heparinised blood draw averaging around 100 mL. This clone has only a few counts. The target antigen is unknown. V usage is TRBV5-1 and J usage is TRBJ2-5; 9 nucleotides agree with TRBD2. The sample taken for sequencing was naive CD4+ T cells from blood. The receptor's source is a woman aged 40 to 50 in good health. The DNA for the CDR3 is TGCGCCAGCAGCTTGATGTCTAGCGGGGAAGAGACCCAGTACTTC. This translates into CASSLMSSGEETQYF.